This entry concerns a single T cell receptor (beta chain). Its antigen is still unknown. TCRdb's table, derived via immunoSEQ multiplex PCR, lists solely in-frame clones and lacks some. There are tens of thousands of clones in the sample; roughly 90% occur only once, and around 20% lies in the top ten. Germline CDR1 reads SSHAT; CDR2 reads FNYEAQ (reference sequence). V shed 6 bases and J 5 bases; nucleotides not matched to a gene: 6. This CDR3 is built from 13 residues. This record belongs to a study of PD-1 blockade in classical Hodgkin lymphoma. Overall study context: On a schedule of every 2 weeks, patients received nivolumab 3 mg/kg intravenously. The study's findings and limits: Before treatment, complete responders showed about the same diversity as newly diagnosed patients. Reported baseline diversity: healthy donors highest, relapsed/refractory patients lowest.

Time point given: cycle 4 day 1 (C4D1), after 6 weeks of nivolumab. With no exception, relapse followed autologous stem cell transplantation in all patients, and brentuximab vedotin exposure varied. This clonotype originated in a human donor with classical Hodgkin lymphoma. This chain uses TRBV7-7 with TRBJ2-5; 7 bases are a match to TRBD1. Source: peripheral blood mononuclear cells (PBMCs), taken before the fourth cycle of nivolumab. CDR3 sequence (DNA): TGTGCCAGCAGTCAAGACAGGGATGAGACCCAGTACTTC. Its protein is CASSQDRDETQYF.